The present T cell receptor (beta chain) was sequenced within a study of shared clonotypes between healthy human individuals. Germline-derived CDR1 and CDR2 are LNHDA and SQIVND (reference sequence). The CDR3 spans 15 residues. Trimming cost V 5 bases and J 7 bases; bases outside gene matches: 9. The assay was immunoSEQ multiplex PCR, and TCRdb's table has in-frame clones only and misses some. The sample has roughly 380,000 clones, just over 95% seen once; the top ten hold around 0.3%. The J gene is TRBJ1-4, the V gene TRBV19; 8 bases align to TRBD1. The TCR comes from a man under 40 in good health. Sequencing used memory CD8+ T cells sorted from blood. The subset was: CD45RO+ cells pooled with CCR7-negative TemRA cells. CDR3 amino acids: CASSSSPGGAEKLFF. Written as DNA, the CDR3 is TGTGCCAGTAGTTCTTCTCCAGGGGGCGCTGAAAAACTGTTTTTT. Full variable domain (outside the CDR3, taken from reference TRBV19 and TRBJ1-4): DGGITQSPKYLFRKEGQNVTLSCEQNLNHDAMYWYRQDPGQGLRLIYYSQIVNDFQKGDIAEGYSVSREKKESFPLTVTSAQKNPTAFYLCASSSSPGGAEKLFFGSGTQLSVL.